This TCR beta chain was recovered during a study of blood T cell repertoires in COVID-19 (dated by TCRdb to about 2020). About the full investigation: The collaborator samples originated in the United States, Italy and Spain and spanned the acute and convalescent phases of COVID-19. The prospective study material was composed of cDNA or gDNA derived from T cells, B-cell-depleted T cells, or PBMCs. Subjects who had been exposed to COVID-19, were actively infected with it, or had recovered from it provided the deeply sampled blood TCRbeta repertoires that made up the dataset. The repertoires were made available in a free public database intended to serve as a resource for research on the immune response to SARS-CoV-2. The samples were drawn from the first 160 participants of the ongoing ImmuneRACE study and from 950 to 1,500 subjects provided by 6 global collaborators. A de-identified subject ID, COVID-19 status, age in years and sex were almost always included in the sample metadata. Where available, HLA class I and class II types were taken from metadata supplied by the sample provider and were not determined by assay-based typing.

As for this clone: Its antigen remains undetermined. No base-level quality is on record; no much larger clone is a single base apart.

Based on the germline V gene, the CDR1 and CDR2 sequences are SGHTA and FQGTGA. The CDR3, from cysteine to phenylalanine, totals 15 residues. Only the CDR3 DNA stays, 45 bases, in frame from base 1. Unmatched junction bases come to 10, with V trimmed by 5 bases and J by 5 bases. TCRbeta CDR3 regions were amplified from genomic DNA by means of the immunoSEQ Assay, a bias-controlled multiplex PCR. The original pipeline was this. Within the assay, amplification of reference gene primers was used to estimate how many nucleated cells each sample contained. To quantify the absolute abundance of each unique TCRbeta CDR3 rearrangement, sequence reads were collapsed and filtered. Productive Simpson clonality was computed per sample as the square root of Simpson's diversity index over productive rearrangements. In its TCRdb copy, this immuneACCESS table keeps in-frame sequences only and misses some clones. Where compared with another copy, unresolved V genes explain less than half of these, and the others have no known cause. The D gene and trimming were derived from the DNA, and the V and J assignments and clone size from that table. The sample table contains approximately 300,000 clones; only one count was recorded for 87% of them. The ten largest clones represent about 5.2% of the sample.

In the prospective study, participants were about 18 to 95 years old, resided in fewer than 25 geographic areas of the United States, and were enrolled through a virtual design. Cohort assignment in the prospective study relied on participant-reported clinical history from a screening survey and a study questionnaire. Recovered participants in ImmuneRACE Cohort 3 were defined by two consecutive negative NP/OP PCR tests, clearance by a healthcare professional, or resolution of symptoms. Mobile phlebotomists in the prospective study collected whole blood, serum and a nasopharyngeal or oropharyngeal swab from every participant. Additional blood draws and questionnaires over a 2-month period could optionally be provided by prospective study participants. Blood samples from the prospective study were shipped frozen or at room temperature prior to DNA extraction. Results the study describes overall, beyond this receptor: Clinical and demographic metadata were provided uncurated, with the amount varying by source and participant.

The chain joins TRBV7-3 to TRBJ2-5, and 8 bases in between align with TRBD1. Sequencing was carried out using PBMCs or T cells enriched from blood (not recorded which). The clonotype was recovered from a woman aged 25 to 39 who had recovered from COVID-19. The DNA reads as follows: TGTGCCAGCAGCGCCGGACAGGGAGCAGGGGAGACCCAGTACTTC. The translation is CASSAGQGAGETQYF.